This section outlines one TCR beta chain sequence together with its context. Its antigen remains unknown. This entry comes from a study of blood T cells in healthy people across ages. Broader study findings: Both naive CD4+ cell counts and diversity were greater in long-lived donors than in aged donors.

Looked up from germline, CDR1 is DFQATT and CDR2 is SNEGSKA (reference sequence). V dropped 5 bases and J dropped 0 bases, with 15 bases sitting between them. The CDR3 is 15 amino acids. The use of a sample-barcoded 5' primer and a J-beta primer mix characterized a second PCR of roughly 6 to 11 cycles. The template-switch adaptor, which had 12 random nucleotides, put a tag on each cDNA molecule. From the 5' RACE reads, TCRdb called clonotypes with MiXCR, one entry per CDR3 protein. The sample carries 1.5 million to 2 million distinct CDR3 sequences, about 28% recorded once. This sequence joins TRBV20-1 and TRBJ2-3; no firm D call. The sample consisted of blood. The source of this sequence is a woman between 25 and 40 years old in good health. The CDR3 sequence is CSAALTTASTDTQYF. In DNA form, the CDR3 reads TGCAGTGCTGCCTTGACAACAGCTAGCACAGATACGCAGTATTTT.